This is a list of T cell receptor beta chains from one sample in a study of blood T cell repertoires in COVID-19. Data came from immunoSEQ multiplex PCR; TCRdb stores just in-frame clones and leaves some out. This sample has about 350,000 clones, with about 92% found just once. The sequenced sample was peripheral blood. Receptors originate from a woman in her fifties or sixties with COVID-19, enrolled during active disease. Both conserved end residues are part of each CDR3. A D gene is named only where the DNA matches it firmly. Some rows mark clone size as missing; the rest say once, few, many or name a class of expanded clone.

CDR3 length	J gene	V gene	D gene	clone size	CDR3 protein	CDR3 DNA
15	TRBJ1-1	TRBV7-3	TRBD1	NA	CASSPSTGRNTEAFF	TGTGCCAGCAGCCCCTCGACAGGGCGGAACACTGAAGCTTTCTTT
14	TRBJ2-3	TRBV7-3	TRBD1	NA	CASRHRGGTDTQYF	TGTGCCAGCAGGCACAGGGGAGGCACAGATACGCAGTATTTT
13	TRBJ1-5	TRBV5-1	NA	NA	CASSSTGNQPQHF	TGCGCCAGCAGCTCTACAGGAAACCAGCCCCAGCATTTT
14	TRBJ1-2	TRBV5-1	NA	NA	CASSLATGMGGYTF	TGCGCCAGCAGCTTGGCCACGGGAATGGGAGGCTACACCTTC
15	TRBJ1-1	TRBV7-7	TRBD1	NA	CASSPAGQGITEAFF	TGTGCCAGCAGCCCGGCCGGACAGGGAATAACTGAAGCTTTCTTT
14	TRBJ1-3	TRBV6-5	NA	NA	CASSSRAGGNTIYF	TGTGCCAGCAGTTCCAGGGCTGGAGGAAACACCATATATTTT
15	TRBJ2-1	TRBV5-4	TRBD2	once	CASSFIAGSHNEQFF	TGTGCCAGCAGCTTTATAGCGGGGTCCCACAATGAGCAGTTCTTC
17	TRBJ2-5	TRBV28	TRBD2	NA	CASSFTRLAGIKETQYF	TGTGCCAGCAGTTTCACGAGACTAGCGGGGATTAAAGAGACCCAGTACTTC
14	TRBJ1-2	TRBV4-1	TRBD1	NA	CASRGWTGDYGYTF	TGCGCCAGCAGAGGCTGGACAGGGGACTATGGCTACACCTTC
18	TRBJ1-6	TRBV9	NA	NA	CASSVWGYGNSVNSPLHF	TGTGCCAGCAGCGTATGGGGATACGGGAACAGCGTAAATTCACCCCTCCACTTT